This is a list of T cell receptor beta chains from one sample in a study of blood T cell repertoires in COVID-19. Assay: immunoSEQ multiplex PCR; the TCRdb copy retains only in-frame clones and omits some. The sample lists about 500,000 clones; roughly 87% were seen once. Sequencing was performed on PBMCs or T cells enriched from blood (not recorded which). The source of these receptors is a woman in her late teens or twenties who had recovered from COVID-19. CDR3s include the opening cysteine and the closing phenylalanine or tryptophan.

cdr3_length,v_call,j_call,cdr3_aa
14,TRBV9,TRBJ2-3,CASRAGGSTDTQYF
14,TRBV27,TRBJ1-1,CASSLTGFGTEAFF
10,TRBV21-1,TRBJ2-5,CASTQETQYF
16,TRBV10-2,TRBJ2-1,CASSETGSGGRNEQFF
13,TRBV5-6,TRBJ1-2,CASSRDRELGYTF
17,TRBV2,TRBJ2-5,CASTRRWEQGAQETQYF
14,TRBV6-5,TRBJ1-4,CASSSDRWKGKLFF
14,TRBV7-2,TRBJ2-3,CASSLGTGTDTQYF
13,TRBV11-2,TRBJ1-1,CASSPTANTEAFF
15,TRBV5-5,TRBJ2-3,CASSLQGHSTDTQYF
16,TRBV19,TRBJ1-2,CASSLTAGRGVYGYTF
17,TRBV14,TRBJ2-2,CASSQSTGWANTGELFF
14,TRBV6-5,TRBJ2-1,CASSLGQGGYEQFF
15,TRBV28,TRBJ1-6,CASSLRAGRGSPLHF
15,TRBV4-1,TRBJ1-4,CASSQDGGGREKLFF
15,TRBV19,TRBJ1-5,CASGTGTGYNQPQHF
15,TRBV19,TRBJ1-2,CASSIGPASSDGYTF
15,TRBV5-4,TRBJ1-1,CASSTRTGRNTEAFF
11,TRBV5-6,TRBJ1-2,CASSLEGVLTF
15,TRBV28,TRBJ2-2,CAVSGGGAGTGELFF
16,TRBV19,TRBJ1-4,CATRSRPGLPNEKLFF
12,TRBV12-3/TRBV12-4,TRBJ1-5,CASSSGSGTQHF
13,TRBV2,TRBJ1-1,CASSDEGSTEAFF
14,TRBV7-3,TRBJ1-6,CASSSGTYNSPLHF
14,TRBV10-2,TRBJ1-1,CATKTGQGNTEAFF
15,TRBV28,TRBJ1-5,CASRMDRGLGQPQHF
12,TRBV5-5,TRBJ1-1,CASSPTGTEAFF
16,TRBV6-5,TRBJ1-5,CASSWGQGQSNQPQHF
12,TRBV6-1,TRBJ2-2,CASSYNTGELFF
16,TRBV2,TRBJ1-2,CASIIPPPGQGYGYTF
18,TRBV19,TRBJ2-1,CASREGLAGGVSYNEQFF
15,TRBV18,TRBJ2-1,CASSPSASGYNEQFF
15,TRBV6-6,TRBJ2-7,CASTWDSQSSYEQYF
12,TRBV5-5,TRBJ2-5,CASSLNPGTQYF
13,TRBV9,TRBJ1-4,CASSTPGGGKLFF
13,TRBV12-3/TRBV12-4,TRBJ2-7,CASSFGSYYEQYF
13,TRBV6-5,TRBJ2-7,CAGGRDRDYEQYF
16,TRBV28,TRBJ1-6,CASSYAYGGHKPPLHF
13,TRBV29-1,TRBJ1-2,CSVILGVNYGYTF
16,TRBV28,TRBJ2-2,CASSDRAGGLAGELFF
12,TRBV30,TRBJ2-3,CAADRVADTQYF
15,TRBV5-1,TRBJ1-1,CASSPPIPGQVQAFF
14,TRBV2,TRBJ2-5,CASSRTSGQETQYF
16,TRBV6-5,TRBJ1-6,CASTYPRQGADSPLHF
12,TRBV2,TRBJ2-7,CASRTATGEQYF
16,TRBV5-1,TRBJ1-1,CASSLDPGKWDTEAFF
16,TRBV3-1/TRBV3-2,TRBJ2-3,CASSQPDTASTDTQYF
15,TRBV7-8,TRBJ1-3,CASSGNQVSGNTIYF
14,TRBV5-6,TRBJ2-3,CASSLLARTDTQYF
14,TRBV28,TRBJ1-1,CASSSVTGQPEAFF
17,TRBV19,TRBJ1-3,CASRRAGIEYSGNTIYF